These 23 T cell receptor beta chains share one sample of origin, sequenced in a study of T cell responses to AZD1222 COVID-19 vaccine. Profiling relied on immunoSEQ multiplex PCR, and the TCRdb table lists in-frame clones only, not all of them. The table has more than 250,000 clones, over 90% seen once. The sample was peripheral blood, taken on day 0 of AZD1222 vaccination. The receptors derive from an adult in good health.

CDR3 residues: CASRLDRGQSPLHF. Here the CDR3 DNA reads TGTGCCAGCAGGCTAGACAGGGGGCAATCACCCCTCCACTTT. The rearrangement joins TRBV7-2 to TRBJ1-6, with TRBD1 matching over 10 bases. Germline trimming cut 6 bases from V and 10 bases from J; bases unmatched to any gene: 6. CDR1 and CDR2 (germline): SGHTA, FQGNSA. The CDR3 consists of 14 residues.

The chain carries TRBV5-1 and TRBJ2-7, with D perhaps assigned TRBD1 or TRBD2 (5 bases each). CDR1 and CDR2 (germline): SGHRS, YFSETQ. The CDR3 sequence is 14 residues long. Between the trimmed V and J ends, which lost 5 bases and 7 bases, there was a span of 19 bases. CDR3 amino acids: CASRVGDGRGEQYF. The DNA for the CDR3 is TGCGCCAGCAGAGTGGGGGACGGCCGAGGGGAGCAGTACTTC.

J is TRBJ2-3 and V is TRBV6-5; D call uncertain. The V gene's germline CDR1 is MNHEY and CDR2 SVGAGI. The CDR3 totals 11 residues. Trimming removed 5 bases from V and 4 bases from J, with 4 bases in between. CDR3 protein: CASSPSDTQYF. CDR3 nucleotide sequence: TGTGCCAGCAGTCCCTCAGATACGCAGTATTTT.

This chain connects TRBV18 to TRBJ2-3, with TRBD1 identical over 7 bases. Germline V lookup: CDR1 KGHSH, CDR2 LQKENI. The CDR3 is 17 amino acids. After removal of 0 bases from V and 3 bases from J, the junction contained 9 bases not matched to a gene. CDR3 protein: CASSPPFRQGGTDTQYF. CDR3 DNA: TGTGCCAGCTCACCACCGTTTAGACAGGGTGGTACAGATACGCAGTATTTT.

The J gene is TRBJ1-1, the V gene TRBV27; D is unresolved. V lost 6 bases, J lost 1 base, and 12 bases lay in between. CDR3 length equals 14 residues. Germline V gene data show CDR1 as MNHEY and CDR2 as SMNVEV (reference sequence). Here the CDR3 reads CASRYRPANTEAFF. The CDR3 DNA is TGTGCCAGCAGGTATCGGCCAGCGAACACTGAAGCTTTCTTT.

This clone was detected once. This chain connects TRBV5-1 to TRBJ2-3, with 12 bases matching TRBD2. V lost 2 bases and J lost 5; bases outside the gene matches: 9. The CDR3 loop spans 17 amino acids. Looked up from germline, CDR1 is SGHRS and CDR2 is YFSETQ. Written as DNA, the CDR3 is TGCGCCAGCAGCTTACCTAGCGGGGGGGCCTCCGTAGATACGCAGTATTTT. This sequence encodes CASSLPSGGASVDTQYF.

The chain uses TRBV11-2 and TRBJ2-3; 8 bases map to TRBD1. The CDR3 length is 14 residues. Trimming took 7 bases from V and 4 from J; bases not matched to a gene: 7. The V gene's germline CDR1 is SGHAT and CDR2 FQNNGV. The CDR3, as DNA: TGTGCCAGCACCCAGGGGACAGGTCCAGATACGCAGTATTTT. Amino acids: CASTQGTGPDTQYF.

This chain connects TRBV4-1 to TRBJ2-6, with D tentatively TRBD2 (5 bases). V lost 4 bases and J lost 4, with 11 bases in between. There are 15 residues in the CDR3. The V gene's germline CDR1 is MGHRA and CDR2 YSYEKL. The CDR3 DNA reads as TGCGCCAGCAGCCGCGGGCTAGGCGGGGCCAACGTCCTGACTTTC. Its protein product is CASSRGLGGANVLTF.

The chain has TRBV3-1 (or the pseudogene TRBV3-2) and TRBJ1-5, with D unclear. Germline V gene sequence: CDR1 LGHDT, CDR2 YNNKEL (reference sequence). CDR3 length: 13 amino acids. Trimming cost V 1 base and J 7 bases, with 8 bases left between them. The CDR3 region is CASSQGNGQPQHF. The CDR3 nucleotides read TGTGCCAGCAGCCAAGGGAACGGGCAGCCCCAGCATTTT.

This chain links TRBV6-4 with TRBJ1-2, with 10 bases identical to TRBD1. The junction had 12 bases not matched to a gene; V was cut back by 6 bases and J by 8 bases. Per the germline V gene, CDR1 is MRHNA and CDR2 is SNTAGT. CDR3 length: 15 amino acids. CDR3: CASSPTGTGVGGYTF. The CDR3 nucleotides are TGTGCCAGCAGCCCCACCGGGACAGGGGTGGGAGGCTACACCTTC.

This clone has only one observation. V gene TRBV11-2 combines with J gene TRBJ2-5; D possibly matches TRBD1 or TRBD2 (5 bases each). V was trimmed by 6 bases and J by 5 bases, leaving 22 bases between them. The CDR3 has 16 residues. Germline V gene sequence: CDR1 SGHAT, CDR2 FQNNGV. The CDR3 DNA is TGTGCCAGCAGTGCAAACCGGGACCCCGGGCGGGAGACCCAGTACTTC. It encodes CASSANRDPGRETQYF.

The rearrangement uses TRBV10-3 and TRBJ1-6; D ambiguous. Germline loops: CDR1 ENHRY, CDR2 SYGVKD. The length of the CDR3 is 15 residues. V lost 5 bases, J lost 3 bases, and 11 bases lay in between. The CDR3 DNA sequence: TGTGCCATCAGTACGGACGGCCGCTATAATTCACCCCTCCACTTT. Residues: CAISTDGRYNSPLHF.

The CDR3 DNA is TGCGCCAGCAGCTTGGCCGGCTGGGGCCGTGAGCAGTTCTTC. Amino acid sequence: CASSLAGWGREQFF. The V call is TRBV5-1, the J call TRBJ2-1; D is perhaps TRBD1 (5 bases). V gave up 0 bases and J gave up 9 bases, with 13 bases separating them. This CDR3 is built from 14 residues. The germline V gene encodes CDR1 SGHRS and CDR2 YFSETQ.

The CDR3 spells CSAPLAGGPLDTQYF. CDR3 DNA sequence: TGCAGCGCCCCGCTAGCGGGGGGACCTCTGGATACGCAGTATTTT. The chain couples TRBV29-1 to TRBJ2-3; 11 bases agree with TRBD2. The V and J ends lost 7 bases and 6 bases, in that order; junction bases with no gene match: 12. The germline CDR1 and CDR2 sequences are SQVTM and ANQGSEA. The CDR3 runs 15 residues.

The V gene is TRBV5-5, the J gene TRBJ1-1; TRBD1 is a possible D gene (6 bases). Germline CDR1 SGHKS, CDR2 YYEKEE (reference sequence). This CDR3 is 15 amino acids long. The V end was cut by 1 base, the J end by 0 bases, with 10 bases between. In DNA, the CDR3 is TGTGCCAGCAGCTTGAGAAGGGGGATGAACACTGAAGCTTTCTTT. Encoded protein: CASSLRRGMNTEAFF.

J is TRBJ2-5 and V is TRBV5-1; TRBD2 matches 7 bases. V trimming: 6 bases; J trimming: 4 bases; junction bases outside the gene matches: 9. CDR3 length: 14 residues. Germline lookup yields CDR1 SGHRS and CDR2 YFSETQ. The CDR3: CASTTGGEPETQYF. Here the CDR3 DNA reads TGCGCCAGCACCACTGGGGGGGAACCAGAGACCCAGTACTTC.

The V call is TRBV9, the J call TRBJ2-7, with D perhaps matching TRBD1 or TRBD2 (5 bases each). CDR3 size: 14 residues. Deletions cut 5 bases from V and 2 bases from J, with 14 bases between. The V gene's germline CDR1 is SGDLS and CDR2 YYNGEE. The CDR3 spells CASSRRDGTYEQYF. Here the CDR3 DNA reads TGTGCCAGCAGTCGCCGGGACGGTACCTACGAGCAGTACTTC.

The J gene is TRBJ1-3, the V gene TRBV5-4; 10 bases line up with TRBD1. CDR1 is SGHNT, CDR2 YYREEE, per germline (reference sequence). This CDR3 spans 14 amino acids. V lost 4 bases and J lost 2; bases outside the gene matches: 0. The CDR3 DNA reads as TGTGCCAGCAGCGGACAGGGGGCTGGAAACACCATATATTTT. Translating gives CASSGQGAGNTIYF.

This chain connects TRBV3-1 (or the pseudogene TRBV3-2) to TRBJ1-6; a weak D match, TRBD1 (6 bases). Germline CDR1 reads LGHDT; CDR2 reads YNNKEL (reference sequence). Trimming took off 2 bases at V and 8 bases at J, with 10 bases between the two ends. The CDR3 has 14 amino acids. The CDR3 is CASSQQGRHSPLHF. The CDR3 DNA follows: TGTGCCAGCAGCCAACAGGGGCGGCATTCACCCCTCCACTTT.

The rearrangement joins TRBV5-4 to TRBJ1-2; D not resolved. The germline CDR1 and CDR2 sequences are SGHNT and YYREEE (reference sequence). V dropped 4 bases and J dropped 7 bases, with 14 bases sitting between them. This CDR3 is built from 13 residues. This chain's CDR3 is CASSVQPEGGYTF. CDR3 bases: TGTGCCAGCAGCGTACAGCCGGAGGGTGGCTACACCTTC.

The table lists this clone with a count of one. V usage is TRBV10-3 and J usage is TRBJ2-3, with D tentatively TRBD1 or TRBD2 (5 bases each). Trimming took 0 bases from V and 8 from J, leaving 12 bases between them. Germline values: CDR1 ENHRY, CDR2 SYGVKD. The CDR3 runs to 14 residues. CDR3: CAISESRVGATQYF. Here the CDR3 DNA reads TGTGCCATCAGTGAGTCGAGGGTCGGGGCTACGCAGTATTTT.

This clone was detected a few times. The chain joins TRBV9 to TRBJ2-3; D is unclear. CDR1 is SGDLS, CDR2 YYNGEE, per germline. V dropped 4 bases and J dropped 3 bases, with 15 bases sitting between them. CDR3 length equals 15 residues. The CDR3 reads CASSLLGVGTDTQYF. The CDR3 DNA sequence: TGTGCCAGCAGCCTCCTTGGGGTGGGGACAGATACGCAGTATTTT.

The rearrangement uses TRBV15 and TRBJ2-2; no definite D call. CDR1 is LNHNV, CDR2 YYDKDF, per germline (reference sequence). The CDR3 is made up of 17 amino acids. Trimming took off 0 bases at V and 1 base at J, with 12 bases between the two ends. This chain's CDR3 is CATSRDTTSLNTGELFF. CDR3 DNA: TGTGCCACCAGCAGAGACACCACCAGTCTGAACACCGGGGAGCTGTTTTTT.